The rows below give T cell receptor beta chains drawn from one sample of a study of T cells in localized non-small cell lung cancer. Some clones are missing from TCRdb's copy, which holds only in-frame ones; the method was immunoSEQ multiplex PCR. The repertoire holds more than 1,500 clones, with roughly 25% as singletons. Sequenced here: lung tumor tissue, sampled before any cancer treatment. The receptors derive from a male donor aged 60 or over with stage II squamous cell lung carcinoma. CDR3s include the opening cysteine and the closing phenylalanine or tryptophan. D genes are given only for firm matches. Clone size appears in some rows only: once, few, many, or a class for an expanded clone.

J,size,D,V,DNA,CDR3
TRBJ2-7,.,TRBD1,TRBV6-8,TGTGCCAGCAGAGGAAGACAGGGTAAATCCTACGAGCAGTACTTC,CASRGRQGKSYEQYF
TRBJ2-2,.,TRBD2,TRBV15,TGTGCCACCAGCAGAGAGCGGACTAGCGGGGGGGCCGGGTCTAGCACCGGGGAGCTGTTTTTT,CATSRERTSGGAGSSTGELFF
TRBJ2-7,large,.,TRBV6-8,TGTGCCAGCAGTTACAAAGGGGGGAACGAGCAGTACTTC,CASSYKGGNEQYF
TRBJ2-2,medium-sized,TRBD1,TRBV6-8,TGTGCCAGCAGTTCCCCCGGACAGGGGACCGGCGGGGAGCTGTTTTTT,CASSSPGQGTGGELFF
TRBJ2-2,.,TRBD2,TRBV10-2,TGCGCCAGCAGGCCGAGCGGGGGGGGCACCGGGGAGCTGTTTTTT,CASRPSGGGTGELFF
TRBJ2-4,.,.,TRBV6-8,TGTGCCAGCAGTGAGGCCCCGGGCCGAGGGACCAAAAACATTCAGTACTTC,CASSEAPGRGTKNIQYF
TRBJ1-2,.,TRBD1,TRBV14,TGTGCCAGCAGCCCACTCGACAGGGCAAGAGGCTACACCTTC,CASSPLDRARGYTF
TRBJ2-7,few,.,TRBV6-8,TGTGCCAGCACCAGGGAGTTCTACGAGCAGTACTTC,CASTREFYEQYF
TRBJ1-5,few,.,TRBV11-3,TGTGCCAGCAGCCGTGGGGGGTTTAGCAATCAGCCCCAGCATTTT,CASSRGGFSNQPQHF
TRBJ2-5,.,.,TRBV12-5,TGTGCCAGCACCCTACATAGCCAAGAGACCCAGTACTTC,CASTLHSQETQYF
TRBJ1-6,few,.,TRBV6-8,TGTGCCAGCAGTCCCTCGACAGGATATTCACCCCTCCACTTT,CASSPSTGYSPLHF
TRBJ2-1,few,TRBD2,TRBV11-3,TGTGCCAGCAGCTCGGGGGCGACTAGCGGTTTCTTCGGTGAGCAGTTCTTC,CASSSGATSGFFGEQFF
TRBJ1-5,.,.,TRBV19,TGTGCCAGTAGTATAGCGGCAGGTAGCAATCAGCCCCAGCATTTT,CASSIAAGSNQPQHF
TRBJ1-6,few,.,TRBV6-8,TGTGCCAGCAACAGATTCGCAGGGAGCCTTTATAATTCACCCCTCCACTTT,CASNRFAGSLYNSPLHF
TRBJ1-6,.,.,TRBV28,TGTGCCAGCAGTTTGCGCAGGGGAGAATCACCCCTCCACTTT,CASSLRRGESPLHF
TRBJ2-5,few,TRBD2,TRBV15,TGTGCCACCAGCAGTGATGCGGGGGGGCTAAGAGAGACCCAGTACTTC,CATSSDAGGLRETQYF
TRBJ1-1,medium-sized,.,TRBV11-3,TGTGCCAGCAGCTTAGGGGGGGGCGTGCAATATACTTTCTTT,CASSLGGGVQYTFF
TRBJ1-5,large,.,TRBV11-3,TGTGCCAGCAGCTTAGAAGGCGGGTCCTGGGTGGCCCAGCATTTT,CASSLEGGSWVAQHF
TRBJ2-1,once,.,TRBV5-1,TGCGCCAGCAGCTTGGGAAGGGACGATAGCTCCTACAATGAGCAGTTCTTC,CASSLGRDDSSYNEQFF
TRBJ1-2,large,TRBD1,TRBV19,TGTGCCAGTAGTGCTAGGGCAGGGGGCGACTCCTATGGCTACACCTTC,CASSARAGGDSYGYTF
TRBJ1-1,few,TRBD1,TRBV6-8,TGTGCCAGCAGACCCGGGACAGGGAGGACTGAAGCTTTCTTT,CASRPGTGRTEAFF
TRBJ1-1,hyperexpanded,.,TRBV11-3,TGTGCCAGCAGCTCCGCCTTGGGGGGTAACACTGAAGCTTTCTTT,CASSSALGGNTEAFF
TRBJ1-2,few,.,TRBV23-1,TGCGCCAGCAGCCAAGATAGTACCTCCCATGGCTACACCTTC,CASSQDSTSHGYTF
TRBJ1-2,.,.,TRBV23-1,TGCGCCAGCAGTCAATTCTCCAGGGCTAGGGGCTACACCTTC,CASSQFSRARGYTF
TRBJ2-5,.,.,TRBV6-8,TGTGCCAGCAGTTCCCTTTCGGGCCAAGAGACCCAGTACTTC,CASSSLSGQETQYF
TRBJ2-5,few,TRBD1,TRBV30,TGTGCCTGGAGTCCCGCGTGGGACAGGGTAGGAGAGACCCAGTACTTC,CAWSPAWDRVGETQYF
TRBJ1-1,medium-sized,TRBD1,TRBV6-8,TGTGCCAGCAGCGACAGGGAAAGGCACACTGAAGCTTTCTTT,CASSDRERHTEAFF
TRBJ2-7,few,TRBD1,TRBV9,TGTGCCAGCAGTGGACAGGGAACCTACGAGCAGTACTTC,CASSGQGTYEQYF
TRBJ2-5,once,.,TRBV18,TGTGCCAGCTCAGCAGGTACAGACAGTGTAGAGACCCAGTACTTC,CASSAGTDSVETQYF
TRBJ2-7,few,TRBD1,TRBV11-3,TGTGCCAGCAGCTTATACAGGGGAACCTACGAGCAGTACTTC,CASSLYRGTYEQYF
TRBJ1-1,.,.,TRBV30,TGTGCCTGGGGCTACTTAGGGGCAAGGGACACTGAAGCTTTCTTT,CAWGYLGARDTEAFF
TRBJ1-1,medium-sized,.,TRBV11-3,TGTGCCAGCAGCCCCTCGGCGGCAGGGCCTATGGGAACTGAAGCTTTCTTT,CASSPSAAGPMGTEAFF
TRBJ2-3,.,.,TRBV19,TGTGCCAGTAGTATTGGGCGGACAGATACGCAGTATTTT,CASSIGRTDTQYF
TRBJ1-1,medium-sized,TRBD1,TRBV11-3,TGTGCCAGCAGCCCCCTGACAGGGGAGAGCGCTGAAGCTTTCTTT,CASSPLTGESAEAFF
TRBJ2-7,.,TRBD2,TRBV11-3,TGTGCCAGCAGCTTGACTAGCGGGGACTACGAGCAGTACTTC,CASSLTSGDYEQYF
TRBJ1-3,medium-sized,.,TRBV9,TGTGCCAGATCTACAGGTGACTCTGGAAACACCATATATTTT,CARSTGDSGNTIYF
TRBJ2-7,.,TRBD1,TRBV28,TGTGCCAGCAGTTTACCTCGAGGACAGGAGATCCACGAGCAGTACTTC,CASSLPRGQEIHEQYF
TRBJ1-4,large,.,TRBV29-1,TGCAGTGTTGGACAGACCCCGACTAATGAAAAACTGTTTTTT,CSVGQTPTNEKLFF
TRBJ1-1,.,.,TRBV6-8,TGTGCCAGCACTTCACCCGGGACATTGAACACTGAAGCTTTCTTT,CASTSPGTLNTEAFF
TRBJ1-1,.,TRBD1,TRBV9,TGTGCCAGCAGCGTAGGGACAGGGGGCATGAACACTGAAGCTTTCTTT,CASSVGTGGMNTEAFF
TRBJ2-3,.,.,TRBV6-8,TGTGCCAGCAGTTCCTCGTGGGATACGCAGTATTTT,CASSSSWDTQYF
TRBJ2-1,.,TRBD2,TRBV4-1,TGCGCCAGCAGCCAAGATAGGCAGCGGGGGGTCTACAATGAGCAGTTCTTC,CASSQDRQRGVYNEQFF